The text below deals with one TCR beta chain. Relative to the germline gene, one junction end is altered; a read error may explain this. The data stem from a study of tumor-infiltrating lymphocytes in primary liver carcinoma. Study details: The cohort consisted of patients whose primary liver carcinoma was surgically resected.

TCR beta cDNA was prepared out of about 530 ng total RNA by means of a constant-region primer. Libraries of TCR beta came from three nested multiplex PCR rounds with slightly modified ARM-PCR. PCR rounds one and two used TRBV1-TRBV30 forward primers with a C-beta reverse primer for around 9 cycles each. A single record per CDR3 protein comes from TCRdb applying MiXCR to the multiplex PCR reads. Of approximately 330,000 distinct CDR3 sequences detected, about 65% appear once; the ten largest clones hold 5% to 6.5%. The CDR3 has 17 residues. Germline V gene lookup returns CDR1 SGHAT and CDR2 FQNNGV. Unsorted whole blood supplied the blood RNA, and germline DNA was isolated too.

The V call is TRBV11-2, the J call TRBJ2-1, with a tentative D call TRBD1 (6 bases). Sequenced: peripheral blood. The clonotype originates from a middle-aged man with primary liver carcinoma and hepatitis B virus infection. The CDR3 DNA is TGTGCCAGCAGCCCCGATGATACCAGGGGCTCCTACGATGAGCGGTTCTTC. Protein sequence: CASSPDDTRGSYDERFF.